This TCR beta chain was observed in a study of T cell responses to AZD1222 COVID-19 vaccine. Study-wide points: Donors in the cohort were predominantly white British and more often female, and clonal diversity was possibly underestimated.

The assay was immunoSEQ multiplex PCR, and TCRdb's table has in-frame clones only and misses some. Among some 120,000 clones listed, 70% to 90% were seen once. A note on this clone: The antigen remains unidentified.

CDR3 size: 17 residues. From germline, CDR1 is SGHTA and CDR2 FQGTGA. The junction had 9 bases not matched to a gene; V was cut back by 4 bases and J by 4 bases. Sample: peripheral blood, taken on day 0 of AZD1222 vaccination. The TCR originated in an adult in good health. The V call is TRBV7-3, the J call TRBJ2-1; 11 nucleotides agree with TRBD2. CDR3 sequence reads: CASSSLTSGIAYNEQFF. CDR3 nucleotides: TGTGCCAGCAGCTCACTGACTAGCGGGATCGCATACAATGAGCAGTTCTTC.